This TCR beta chain was observed in a study of blood T cell repertoires in COVID-19. Study summary: Samples came from the United States, Italy and Spain, spanning acute and convalescent COVID-19. PBMCs, B-cell-depleted T cells, or T cells were the source of the cDNA or gDNA that made up the material.

In the authors' methods: Reference gene primers were amplified, and this amplification served to estimate nucleated cell counts. The protocol was immunoSEQ multiplex PCR, while the TCRdb copy is restricted to in-frame clones and leaves out a portion. V and J calls and clone size follow that table, whereas D and trimming were derived from the DNA. The sample includes fewer than 250,000 clones, about 80% of them seen just once. The sequence was obtained from a woman aged 40 to 50 with active or convalescent COVID-19. The source material was peripheral blood.

This CDR3 reads CASSKGQIEKLFF. CDR3 DNA: TGTGCCAGCAGCAAGGGGCAGATTGAAAAACTGTTTTTT. This chain connects TRBV3-1 (or the pseudogene TRBV3-2) to TRBJ1-4, with D tentatively TRBD1 (5 bases). Trimming took off 5 bases at V and 7 bases at J, with 11 bases between the two ends. The V gene's germline CDR1 is LGHDT and CDR2 YNNKEL (reference sequence). The CDR3 is 13 residues long.